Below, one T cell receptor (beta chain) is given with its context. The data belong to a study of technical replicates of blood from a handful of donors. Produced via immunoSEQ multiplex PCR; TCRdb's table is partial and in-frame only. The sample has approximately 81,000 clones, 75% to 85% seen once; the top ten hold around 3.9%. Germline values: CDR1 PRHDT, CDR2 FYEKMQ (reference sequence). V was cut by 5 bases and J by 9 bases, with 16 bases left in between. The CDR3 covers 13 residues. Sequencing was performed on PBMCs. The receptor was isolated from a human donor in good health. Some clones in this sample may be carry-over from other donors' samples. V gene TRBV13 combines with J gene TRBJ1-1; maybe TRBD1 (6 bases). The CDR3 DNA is TGTGCCAGCAGCCCCGGGGGGGCCCTTCAAGCTTTCTTT. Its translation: CASSPGGALQAFF.